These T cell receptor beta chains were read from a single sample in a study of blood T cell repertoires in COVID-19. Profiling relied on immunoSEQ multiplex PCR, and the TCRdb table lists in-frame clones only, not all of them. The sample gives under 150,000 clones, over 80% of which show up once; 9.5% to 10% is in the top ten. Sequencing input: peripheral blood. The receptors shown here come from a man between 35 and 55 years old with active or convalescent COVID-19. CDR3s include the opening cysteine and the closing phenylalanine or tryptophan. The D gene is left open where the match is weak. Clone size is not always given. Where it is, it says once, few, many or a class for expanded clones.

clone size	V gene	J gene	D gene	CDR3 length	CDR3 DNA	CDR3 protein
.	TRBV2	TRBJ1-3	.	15	TGTGCCAGCAGTGCAGACTCCAGCTCTGGAAACACCATATATTTT	CASSADSSSGNTIYF
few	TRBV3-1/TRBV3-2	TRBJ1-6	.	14	TGTGCCAGCAGCCAAGGGTTGGCTAATTCACCCCTCCACTTT	CASSQGLANSPLHF
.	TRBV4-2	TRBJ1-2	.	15	TGTGCCAGCAGCCAGGAGGTCGCAGCTAACTATGGCTACACCTTC	CASSQEVAANYGYTF
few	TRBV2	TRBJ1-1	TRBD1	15	TGTGCCAGCAGTGAAGGCGACAGGGTAGGGCCTGAAGCTTTCTTT	CASSEGDRVGPEAFF
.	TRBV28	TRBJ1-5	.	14	TGTGCCAGCAGAGCTCAGGGTAGCAATCAGCCCCAGCATTTT	CASRAQGSNQPQHF
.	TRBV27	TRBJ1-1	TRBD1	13	TGTGCCAGCAGCCTAAGCGGGACAGGTAGAGCTTTCTTT	CASSLSGTGRAFF
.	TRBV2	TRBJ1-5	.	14	TGTGCCAGCAGCCAAATAACAGGGAACCAGCCCCAGCATTTT	CASSQITGNQPQHF
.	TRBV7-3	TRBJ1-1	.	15	TGTGCCAGCAGCTTAACGGACGGACAGAACACTGAAGCTTTCTTT	CASSLTDGQNTEAFF
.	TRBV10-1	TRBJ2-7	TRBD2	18	TGCGCCAGCAGTGACGCTCAACTAGCGGGGGGGCCCAGCCACGAGCAGTACTTC	CASSDAQLAGGPSHEQYF
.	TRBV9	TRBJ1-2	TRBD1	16	TGTGCCAGCAGCGTAGAAGGGGGACAGGGGAACTATGGCTACACCTTC	CASSVEGGQGNYGYTF
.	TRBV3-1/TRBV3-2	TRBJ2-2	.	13	TGTGCCAGCAGCCCCTCGAGCACCGGGGAGCTGTTTTTT	CASSPSSTGELFF
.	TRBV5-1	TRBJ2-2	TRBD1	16	TGCGCCAGCAGCTTCGGGACAGGGGGCAGCACCGGGGAGCTGTTTTTT	CASSFGTGGSTGELFF
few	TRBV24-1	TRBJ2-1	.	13	TGTGCCACCAGTGATCCATCCTACAATGAGCAGTTCTTC	CATSDPSYNEQFF
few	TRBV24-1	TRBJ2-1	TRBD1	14	TGTGCCACCGGAAGGACAGGGGGCAACAATGAGCAGTTCTTC	CATGRTGGNNEQFF
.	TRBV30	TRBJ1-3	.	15	TGTGCCTGGAGTGTTGGAGGGAGCTTTGGAAACACCATATATTTT	CAWSVGGSFGNTIYF
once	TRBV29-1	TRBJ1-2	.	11	TGCAGCGTTGCGCGTAACTATGGCTACACCTTC	CSVARNYGYTF
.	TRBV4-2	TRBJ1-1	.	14	TGTGCCAGCAGCCAAGTATCCCGGAACACTGAAGCTTTCTTT	CASSQVSRNTEAFF
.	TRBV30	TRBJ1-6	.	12	TGTGCCTGGAGGGGGGGTAATTCACCCCTCCACTTT	CAWRGGNSPLHF
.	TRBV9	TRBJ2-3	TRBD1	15	TGTGCCAGCAGTGAGACTCCAAGGGGGCCGGATACGCAGTATTTT	CASSETPRGPDTQYF
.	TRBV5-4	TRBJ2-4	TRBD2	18	TGTGCCAGCAGCTGGGGACTAGCGGGGGGGCAGGGCAAAAACATTCAGTACTTC	CASSWGLAGGQGKNIQYF
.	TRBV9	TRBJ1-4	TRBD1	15	TGTGCCAGCAGCCCCGGGACAGGGGCTAGTGAAAAACTGTTTTTT	CASSPGTGASEKLFF
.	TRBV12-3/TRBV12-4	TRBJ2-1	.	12	TGTGCCAGCAACACAGGGTACAATGAGCAGTTCTTC	CASNTGYNEQFF
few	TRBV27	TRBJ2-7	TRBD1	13	TGTGCCAGCAGGGCAGGGGGCCGGTACGAGCAGTACTTC	CASRAGGRYEQYF
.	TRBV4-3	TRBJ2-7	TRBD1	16	TGCGCCAGCAGCCAAGGGAGACAGGGTCGTGTTAACGAGCAGTACTTC	CASSQGRQGRVNEQYF
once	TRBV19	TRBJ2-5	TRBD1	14	TGTGCCAGTAGCTGGCAGGGGGCACAAGAGACCCAGTACTTC	CASSWQGAQETQYF
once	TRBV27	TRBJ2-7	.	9	TGTGCCCACAGCCACGAGCAGTACTTC	CAHSHEQYF
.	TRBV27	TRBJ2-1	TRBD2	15	TGTGCCAGCAGTGGGGGGGGGTTGGGTTACAATGAGCAGTTCTTC	CASSGGGLGYNEQFF
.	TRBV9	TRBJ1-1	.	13	TGTGCCAGCAGCGGGGGCGAGAACACTGAAGCTTTCTTT	CASSGGENTEAFF
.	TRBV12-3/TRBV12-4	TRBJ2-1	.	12	TGTGCCAGCAGTTCCCTTGCGGGGGAGCAGTTCTTC	CASSSLAGEQFF
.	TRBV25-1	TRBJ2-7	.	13	TGTGCCAGCAGTGGGGACACCTTCTACGAGCAGTACTTC	CASSGDTFYEQYF
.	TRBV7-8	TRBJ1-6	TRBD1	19	TGTGCCAGCAGCTCGAACCTCAGGGGGCTTAGCTCCTATAATTCACCCCTCCACTTT	CASSSNLRGLSSYNSPLHF
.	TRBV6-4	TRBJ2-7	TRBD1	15	TGTGCCAGCAGTCCTGGGACAGGGGGCATAAACGAGCAGTACTTC	CASSPGTGGINEQYF
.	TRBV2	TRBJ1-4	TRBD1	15	TGTGCCAGCAGGCCCCAGGGGGTCCCTAATGAAAAACTGTTTTTT	CASRPQGVPNEKLFF
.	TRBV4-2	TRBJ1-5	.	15	TGTGCCAGCAGCCAAGATTTGGGCACCAATCAGCCCCAGCATTTT	CASSQDLGTNQPQHF
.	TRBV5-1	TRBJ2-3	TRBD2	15	TGCGCCAGCAGCTTAGCGGGGGGGCCGGGAGATACGCAGTATTTT	CASSLAGGPGDTQYF
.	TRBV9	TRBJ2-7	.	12	TGTGCCAGCAGCGTAGTAAGGGGCGAGCAGTACTTC	CASSVVRGEQYF
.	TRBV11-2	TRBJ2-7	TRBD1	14	TGTGCCAGCAGCTTAACAGGGGCCACCTACGAGCAGTACTTC	CASSLTGATYEQYF
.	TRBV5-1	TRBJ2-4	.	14	TGCGCCAGCAGCTCCCAGACGCGGGAAAACATTCAGTACTTC	CASSSQTRENIQYF
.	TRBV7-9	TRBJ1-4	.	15	TGTGCCAGCAGCTTGGTGTGGACTGGTAAAGAAAAACTGTTTTTT	CASSLVWTGKEKLFF
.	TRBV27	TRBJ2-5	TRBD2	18	TGTGCCAGCAGCCCTTTCCTAGCGGGGGGGCTAAGGCAAGAGACCCAGTACTTC	CASSPFLAGGLRQETQYF
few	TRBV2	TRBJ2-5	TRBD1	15	TGTGCCAGCAGAGGGGGACAGGGAAGTAGGGAGACCCAGTACTTC	CASRGGQGSRETQYF
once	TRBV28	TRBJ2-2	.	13	TGTGCCAGCAGCGGGGTCGACACCGGGGAGCTGTTTTTT	CASSGVDTGELFF
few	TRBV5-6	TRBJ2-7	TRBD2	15	TGTGCCAGCAGCCTGGCGGGGGGAGTTTCCTACGAGCAGTACTTC	CASSLAGGVSYEQYF
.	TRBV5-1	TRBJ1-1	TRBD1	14	TGCGCCAGCAGCTTCGGACAGGTGAACACTGAAGCTTTCTTT	CASSFGQVNTEAFF
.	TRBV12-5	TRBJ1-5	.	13	TGTGCTAGTGACAGAGGGAATAGCCAGCCCCAGCATTTT	CASDRGNSQPQHF